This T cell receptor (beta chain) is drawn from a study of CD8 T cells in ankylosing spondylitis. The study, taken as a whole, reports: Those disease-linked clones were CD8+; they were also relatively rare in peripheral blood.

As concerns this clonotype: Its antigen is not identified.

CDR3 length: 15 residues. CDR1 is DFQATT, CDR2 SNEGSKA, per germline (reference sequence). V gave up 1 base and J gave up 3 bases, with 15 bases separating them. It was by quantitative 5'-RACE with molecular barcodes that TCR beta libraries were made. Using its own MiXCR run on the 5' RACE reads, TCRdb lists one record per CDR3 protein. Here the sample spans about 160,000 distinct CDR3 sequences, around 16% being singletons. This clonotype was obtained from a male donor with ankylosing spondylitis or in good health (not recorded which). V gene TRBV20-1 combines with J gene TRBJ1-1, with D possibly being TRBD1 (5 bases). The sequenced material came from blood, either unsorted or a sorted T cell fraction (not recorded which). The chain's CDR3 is CSARGFRVRDTEAFF. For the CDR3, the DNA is TGCAGTGCTAGAGGATTCAGGGTTCGGGACACTGAAGCTTTCTTT.